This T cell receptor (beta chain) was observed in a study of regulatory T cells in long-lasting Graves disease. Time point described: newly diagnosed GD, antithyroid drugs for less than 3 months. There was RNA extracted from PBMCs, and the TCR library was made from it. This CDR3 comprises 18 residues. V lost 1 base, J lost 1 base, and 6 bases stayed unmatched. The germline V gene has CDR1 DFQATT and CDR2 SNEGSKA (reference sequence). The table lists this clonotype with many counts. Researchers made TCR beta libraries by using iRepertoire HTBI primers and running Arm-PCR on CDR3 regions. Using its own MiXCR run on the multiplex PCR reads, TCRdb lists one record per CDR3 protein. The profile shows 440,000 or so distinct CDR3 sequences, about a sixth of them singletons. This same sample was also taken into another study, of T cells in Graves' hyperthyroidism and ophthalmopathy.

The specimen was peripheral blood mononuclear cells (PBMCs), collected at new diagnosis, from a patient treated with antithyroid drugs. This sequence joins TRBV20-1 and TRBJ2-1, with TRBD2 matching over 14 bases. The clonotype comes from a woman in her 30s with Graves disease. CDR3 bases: TGCAGTGCTAGAGTTGGGACTAGCGGGAGTGGGTCCTACAATGAGCAGTTCTTC. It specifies CSARVGTSGSGSYNEQFF.